The entry below gives a single T cell receptor beta chain sequence along with its context. What it recognizes is unknown. Within the sample, other DNA sequences also encode this same CDR3. The CDR3 runs to 16 residues. V was pared by 3 bases and J by 5 bases, with 5 bases of the junction left unmatched. CDR1 KGHSH and CDR2 LQKENI come from the germline V gene. Profiling relied on immunoSEQ multiplex PCR, and the TCRdb table lists in-frame clones only, not all of them. The table has 110,000 to 150,000 clones, approximately 92% seen once. The donors were part of the validation cohort, which consisted of 120 subjects and was separate from the first cohort of about 670 subjects. The sample comes from a study of cytomegalovirus exposure and HLA in healthy donors. Points from the study as a whole: TCR sequences were mostly rare, though some public TCRs occurred in many donors. Specific recognition of CMV antigens was confirmed in vitro for a few chains (all CMV-associated). The study labeled under 200 TCR beta chains cytomegalovirus-associated.

The J gene is TRBJ2-3, the V gene TRBV18; 13 bases align to TRBD2. The receptor was isolated from a woman aged 18-29 years in good health and CMV-seropositive. Sequencing was done on a sample of PBMCs. DNA of the CDR3: TGTGCCAGCTCACCTCGGACTAGCGGGGGCCTAGATACGCAGTATTTT. Its protein is CASSPRTSGGLDTQYF. Using reference TRBV18 and TRBJ2-3 for the parts outside the CDR3, the full variable domain is NAGVMQNPRHLVRRRGQEARLRCSPMKGHSHVYWYRQLPEEGLKFMVYLQKENIIDESGMPKERFSAEFPKEGPSILRIQQVVRGDSAAYFCASSPRTSGGLDTQYFGPGTRLTVL.